This T cell receptor (beta chain) appears in the sequencing data of a study of response to subunit inactivated influenza vaccine. The V end lost 5 bases, the J end lost 0 bases, and 7 bases lay between the germline ends. CDR1 SGHAT and CDR2 FQNNGV come from the germline V gene. The CDR3 covers 13 residues. TCRdb itself ran the RT-PCR reads through MiXCR, one entry per CDR3 protein. Among a few hundred thousand distinct CDR3 sequences listed, 12% to 15% were seen once. This sequence was found in a man between 45 and 60 years old who received an inactivated influenza vaccine. The V gene is TRBV11-2, the J gene TRBJ2-5, with D hard to call. Specimen: PBMCs from blood, collected 12 days after vaccination. The CDR3 nucleotides read TGTGCCAGCAGCCGACTGAACCAAGAGACCCAGTACTTC. It translates to CASSRLNQETQYF.